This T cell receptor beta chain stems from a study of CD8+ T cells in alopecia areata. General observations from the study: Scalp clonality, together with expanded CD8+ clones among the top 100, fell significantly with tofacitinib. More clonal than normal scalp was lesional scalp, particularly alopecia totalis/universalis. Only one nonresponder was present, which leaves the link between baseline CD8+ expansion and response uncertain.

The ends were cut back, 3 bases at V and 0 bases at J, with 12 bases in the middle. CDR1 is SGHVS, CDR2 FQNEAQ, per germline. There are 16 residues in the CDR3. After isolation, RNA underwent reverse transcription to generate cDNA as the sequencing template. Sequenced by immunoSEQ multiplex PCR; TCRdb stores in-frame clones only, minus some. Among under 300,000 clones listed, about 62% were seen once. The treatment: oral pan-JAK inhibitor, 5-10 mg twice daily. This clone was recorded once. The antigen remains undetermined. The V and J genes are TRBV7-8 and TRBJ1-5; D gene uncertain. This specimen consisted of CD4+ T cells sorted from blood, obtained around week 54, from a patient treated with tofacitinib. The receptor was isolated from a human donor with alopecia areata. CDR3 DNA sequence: TGTGCCAGCAGCTTGCGTTCGAGAGGTAGCAATCAGCCCCAGCATTTT. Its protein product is CASSLRSRGSNQPQHF.